The source of this TCR beta chain is a study of blood T cell repertoires in COVID-19. Study summary: COVID-19 samples collected from the United States, Italy and Spain covered acute and convalescent phases.

Profiling relied on immunoSEQ multiplex PCR, and the TCRdb table lists in-frame clones only, not all of them. The table includes roughly 230,000 clones, less than 90% detected once. V was pared by 2 bases and J by 0 bases, with 11 bases between. The CDR3 totals 16 residues. Per the germline V gene, CDR1 is SGHKS and CDR2 is YYEKEE (reference sequence). The receptor's source is a man aged 65 to 85 with acute or convalescent COVID-19. The V and J genes are TRBV5-5 and TRBJ1-4; D unclear. Sequenced material: peripheral blood. CDR3 DNA sequence: TGTGCCAGCAGCTTAGGTCGAGGGTCAACTAATGAAAAACTGTTTTTT. Its translation: CASSLGRGSTNEKLFF.